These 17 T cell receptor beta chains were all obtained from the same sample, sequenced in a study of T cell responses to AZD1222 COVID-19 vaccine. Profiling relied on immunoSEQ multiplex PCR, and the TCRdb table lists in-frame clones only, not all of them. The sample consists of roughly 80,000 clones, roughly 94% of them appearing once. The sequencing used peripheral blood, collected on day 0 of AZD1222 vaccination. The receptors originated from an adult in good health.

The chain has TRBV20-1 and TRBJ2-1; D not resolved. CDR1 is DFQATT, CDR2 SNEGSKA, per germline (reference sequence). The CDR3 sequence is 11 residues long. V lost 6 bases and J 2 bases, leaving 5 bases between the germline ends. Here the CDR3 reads CSAVPYNEQFF. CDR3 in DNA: TGCAGTGCCGTGCCCTACAATGAGCAGTTCTTC.

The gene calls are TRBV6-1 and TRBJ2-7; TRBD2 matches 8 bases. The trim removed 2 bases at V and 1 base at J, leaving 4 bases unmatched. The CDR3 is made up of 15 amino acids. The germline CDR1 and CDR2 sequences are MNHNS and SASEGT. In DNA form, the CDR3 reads TGTGCCAGCAGTGAAATTAGCGGGGCGTCCTACGAGCAGTACTTC. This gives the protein CASSEISGASYEQYF.

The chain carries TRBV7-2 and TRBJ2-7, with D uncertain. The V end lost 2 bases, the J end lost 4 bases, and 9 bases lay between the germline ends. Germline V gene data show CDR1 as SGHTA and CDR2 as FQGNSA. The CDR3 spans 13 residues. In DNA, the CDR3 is TGTGCCAGCAGCTTAAATGCGGTATACGAGCAGTACTTC. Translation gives CASSLNAVYEQYF.

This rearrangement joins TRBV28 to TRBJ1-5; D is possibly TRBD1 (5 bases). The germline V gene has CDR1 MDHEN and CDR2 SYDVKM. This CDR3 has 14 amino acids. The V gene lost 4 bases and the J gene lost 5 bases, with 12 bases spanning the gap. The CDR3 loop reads CASSSGPRDQPQHF. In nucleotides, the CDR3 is TGTGCCAGCAGTTCGGGACCAAGGGATCAGCCCCAGCATTTT.

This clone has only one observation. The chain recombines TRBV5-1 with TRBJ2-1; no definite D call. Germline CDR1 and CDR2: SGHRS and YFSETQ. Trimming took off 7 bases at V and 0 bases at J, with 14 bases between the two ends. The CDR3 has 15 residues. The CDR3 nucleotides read TGCGCCAGCTCCCCCTCGGCGGACTCCTACAATGAGCAGTTCTTC. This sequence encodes CASSPSADSYNEQFF.

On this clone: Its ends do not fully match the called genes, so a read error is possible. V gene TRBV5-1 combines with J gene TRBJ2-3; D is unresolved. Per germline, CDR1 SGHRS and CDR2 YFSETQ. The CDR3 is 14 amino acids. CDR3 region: CASRFGFSTDTQYF. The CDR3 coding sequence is TGCGCCAGCCGCTTTGGGTTTAGCACAGATACGCAGTATTTT. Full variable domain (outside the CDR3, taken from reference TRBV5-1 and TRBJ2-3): KAGVTQTPRYLIKTRGQQVTLSCSPISGHRSVSWYQQTPGQGLQFLFEYFSETQRNKGNFPGRFSGRQFSNSRSEMNVSTLELGDSALYLCASRFGFSTDTQYFGPGTRLTVL.

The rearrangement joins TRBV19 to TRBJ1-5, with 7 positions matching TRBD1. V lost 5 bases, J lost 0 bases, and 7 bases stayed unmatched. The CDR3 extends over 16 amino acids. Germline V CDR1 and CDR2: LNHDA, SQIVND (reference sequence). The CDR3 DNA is TGTGCCAGTAGTTACGGGACAGACTATAGCAATCAGCCCCAGCATTTT. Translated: CASSYGTDYSNQPQHF.

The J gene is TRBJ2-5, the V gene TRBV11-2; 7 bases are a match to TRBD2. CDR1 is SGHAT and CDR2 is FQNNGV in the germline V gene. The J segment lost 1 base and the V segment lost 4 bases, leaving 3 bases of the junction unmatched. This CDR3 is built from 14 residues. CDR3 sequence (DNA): TGTGCCAGCAGCTGGGGGGGGACCCAAGAGACCCAGTACTTC. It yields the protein CASSWGGTQETQYF.

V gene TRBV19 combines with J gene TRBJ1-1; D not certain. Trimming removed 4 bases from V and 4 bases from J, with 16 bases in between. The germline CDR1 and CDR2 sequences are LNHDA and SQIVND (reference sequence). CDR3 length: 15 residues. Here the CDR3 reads CASSTPLGSLTEAFF. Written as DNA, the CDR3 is TGTGCCAGTAGTACCCCCTTGGGCAGCCTCACTGAAGCTTTCTTT.

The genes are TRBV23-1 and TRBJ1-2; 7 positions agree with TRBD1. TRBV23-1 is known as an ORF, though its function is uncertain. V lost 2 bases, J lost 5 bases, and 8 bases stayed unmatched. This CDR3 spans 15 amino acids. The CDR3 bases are TGCGCCAGCAGTCAACGCACGAGGGACAGATATGGCTACACCTTC. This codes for CASSQRTRDRYGYTF.

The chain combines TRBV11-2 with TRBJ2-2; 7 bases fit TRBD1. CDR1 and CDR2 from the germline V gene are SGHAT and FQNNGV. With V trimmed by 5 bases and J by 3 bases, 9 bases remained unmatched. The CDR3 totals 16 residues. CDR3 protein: CASSEQGIPHTGELFF. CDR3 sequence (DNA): TGTGCCAGCAGCGAACAGGGGATTCCCCACACCGGGGAGCTGTTTTTT.

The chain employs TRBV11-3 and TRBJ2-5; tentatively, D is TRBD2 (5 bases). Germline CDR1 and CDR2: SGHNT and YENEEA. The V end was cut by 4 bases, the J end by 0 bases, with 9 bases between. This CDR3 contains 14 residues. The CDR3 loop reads CASSSDGDQETQYF. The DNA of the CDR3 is TGTGCCAGCAGCTCCGACGGGGACCAAGAGACCCAGTACTTC. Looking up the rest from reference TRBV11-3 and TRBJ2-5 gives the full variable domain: EAGVVQSPRYKIIEKKQPVAFWCNPISGHNTLYWYLQNLGQGPELLIRYENEEAVDDSQLPKDRFSAERLKGVDSTLKIQPAELGDSAVYLCASSSDGDQETQYFGPGTRLLVL.

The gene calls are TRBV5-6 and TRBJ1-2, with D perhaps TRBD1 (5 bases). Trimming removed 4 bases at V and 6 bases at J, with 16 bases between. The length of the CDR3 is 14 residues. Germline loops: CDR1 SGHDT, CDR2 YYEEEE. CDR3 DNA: TGTGCCAGCAGCCCTGGACCTGGGGGGGATGGCTACACCTTC. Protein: CASSPGPGGDGYTF.

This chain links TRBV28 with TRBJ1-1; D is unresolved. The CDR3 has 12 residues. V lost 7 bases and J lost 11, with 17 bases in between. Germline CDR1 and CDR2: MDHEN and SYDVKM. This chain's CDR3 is CASTPPPDLAFF. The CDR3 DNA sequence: TGTGCCAGCACCCCCCCGCCGGATTTGGCTTTCTTT.

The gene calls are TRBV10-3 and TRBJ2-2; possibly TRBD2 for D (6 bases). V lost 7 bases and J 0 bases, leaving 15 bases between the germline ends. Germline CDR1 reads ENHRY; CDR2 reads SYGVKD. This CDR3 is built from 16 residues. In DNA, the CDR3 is TGTGCCATCACCATAAAGGGCGGGACGAACACCGGGGAGCTGTTTTTT. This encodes CAITIKGGTNTGELFF.

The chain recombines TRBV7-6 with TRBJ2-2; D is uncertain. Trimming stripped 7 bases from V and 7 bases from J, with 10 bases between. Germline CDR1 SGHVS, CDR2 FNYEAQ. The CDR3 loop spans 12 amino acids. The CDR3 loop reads CASNKGIGELFF. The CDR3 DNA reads TGTGCCAGCAACAAAGGGATCGGGGAGCTGTTTTTT.

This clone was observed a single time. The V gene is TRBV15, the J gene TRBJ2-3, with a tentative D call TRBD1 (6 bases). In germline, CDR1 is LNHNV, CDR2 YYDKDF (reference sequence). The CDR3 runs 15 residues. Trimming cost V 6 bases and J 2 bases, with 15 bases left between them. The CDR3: CATSSGVMNTDTQYF. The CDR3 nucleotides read TGTGCCACCAGTTCAGGGGTTATGAACACAGATACGCAGTATTTT.